Listed below are T cell receptor beta chains from one sample, sequenced in a study of vaccination and CD4 T cells after COVID-19. TCRdb analysed the PCR reads with MiXCR anew, one entry per CDR3 protein. The sample has about 39,000 distinct CDR3 sequences, under 45% seen once. Material: CD4+ T cells from blood, obtained about 7 months after SARS-CoV-2 vaccination. The receptors shown here come from a human donor who had recovered from COVID-19. Each CDR3 is given with its conserved first and last residue. The order of the fields is V gene, clone size, D gene, J gene, CDR3 DNA, CDR3 protein. A D gene is named only where the DNA matches it firmly. Clone size is stated in some rows and not others, as once, few, many or a class when expanded.

TRBV28	.	TRBD2	TRBJ2-5	TGTGCCAGCAGTTTATATAGCGGGAGGGCCCGAGAGACCCAGTACTTC	CASSLYSGRARETQYF
TRBV29-1	few	.	TRBJ1-2	TGCAGCGTTGAAAGGAGGGGCGGTGACTATGGCTACACCTTC	CSVERRGGDYGYTF
TRBV2	.	.	TRBJ2-5	TGTGCCAGCAGTGAACAGCAAGAAGAGACCCAGTACTTC	CASSEQQEETQYF
TRBV20-1	once	.	TRBJ2-7	TGCAGTGCTAGAGGGGGTCGATCCTACGAGCAGTACTTC	CSARGGRSYEQYF
TRBV6-1	.	.	TRBJ2-1	TGTGCCAGCAGGGGTCGACAGTCGGCCAATGAGCAGTTCTTC	CASRGRQSANEQFF
TRBV7-2	.	.	TRBJ1-2	TGTGCCAGCAGCTTGGCCCACAGGGAGAGGTATGGCTACACCTTC	CASSLAHRERYGYTF
TRBV28	.	TRBD2	TRBJ2-1	TGTGCCAGCAATCCTAGCGGGGGGAGAAACAATGAGCAGTTCTTC	CASNPSGGRNNEQFF
TRBV7-6	.	.	TRBJ2-3	TGTGCCAGCAGCTTAGCGGGCCGGGAAAGCACAGATACGCAGTATTTT	CASSLAGRESTDTQYF
TRBV2	.	TRBD2	TRBJ2-1	TGTGCCACCTCCCTGACTAGCGGTGAGCAGTTCTTC	CATSLTSGEQFF
TRBV7-9	.	TRBD2	TRBJ2-1	TGTGCCAGCAGCTTAAATCGGCTAGCGGGAGGTGTTGAGCAGTTCTTC	CASSLNRLAGGVEQFF
TRBV27	.	TRBD1	TRBJ1-4	TGTGCCAGCAGTTCGCAGGGGGAGGATGAAAAACTGTTTTTT	CASSSQGEDEKLFF
TRBV20-1	few	.	TRBJ2-7	TGCAGTGCTAGAGATGCGAGCTCCTACGAGCAGTACTTC	CSARDASSYEQYF
TRBV11-2	few	.	TRBJ2-7	TGTGCCAGCAGCTTAGAGGCTACTAGTCACTACGAGCAGTACTTC	CASSLEATSHYEQYF
TRBV28	few	.	TRBJ2-7	TGTGCCAGCAGTTTGGCCAGACTGTCCTACGAGCAGTACTTC	CASSLARLSYEQYF
TRBV20-1	.	TRBD1	TRBJ1-1	TGCAGTGCTGCAGACAGGGGCGCGTCTGAAGCTTTCTTT	CSAADRGASEAFF
TRBV7-2	few	.	TRBJ2-6	TGTGCCAGCAGCTTATCCGGCGGCTCTGGGGCCAACGTCCTGACTTTC	CASSLSGGSGANVLTF
TRBV6-1	few	TRBD2	TRBJ2-2	TGTGCCAGCAGTCGACTAGCGGGGATCACCGGGGAGCTGTTTTTT	CASSRLAGITGELFF
TRBV7-9	.	TRBD1	TRBJ1-2	TGTGCCAGCAGCCCAGGACAGGGTGACTATGGCTACACCTTC	CASSPGQGDYGYTF
TRBV6-2/TRBV6-3	.	.	TRBJ2-3	TGTGCCAGCACCAAAGGTAGAGATACGCAGTATTTT	CASTKGRDTQYF
TRBV6-1	.	.	TRBJ2-6	TGTGCCAGCAGTCCCCACAATGGAGGGGCCAACGTCCTGACTTTC	CASSPHNGGANVLTF
TRBV7-9	.	TRBD2	TRBJ2-1	TGTGCCAGCAGAAGACTAGCGGGACCCCACAATGAGCAGTTCTTC	CASRRLAGPHNEQFF
TRBV18	.	.	TRBJ1-6	TGTGCCAGCTCACCGCTTGTGGTTGATTCACCCCTCCACTTT	CASSPLVVDSPLHF
TRBV6-2/TRBV6-3	.	TRBD1	TRBJ2-3	TGTGCCAGCAGTTACCCTTCTGGGGGGACAGGGGGAAGTGATACGCAGTATTTT	CASSYPSGGTGGSDTQYF
TRBV20-1	few	.	TRBJ1-2	TGCAGTGCTAGAATGCCGGGCTATGGCTACACCTTC	CSARMPGYGYTF
TRBV28	.	.	TRBJ1-2	TGTGCCAGCAGTTCAACTGGCTATGGCTACACCTTC	CASSSTGYGYTF
TRBV12-3/TRBV12-4	.	TRBD2	TRBJ2-3	TGTGCCAGCAGTAGGGGACTAGCGGGCCCCGGGGAGGGAGATACGCAGTATTTT	CASSRGLAGPGEGDTQYF
TRBV29-1	medium-sized	TRBD2	TRBJ2-5	TGCAGCGTTGAAAGTTTCCCTAGCGGGAGTGAGACCCAGTACTTC	CSVESFPSGSETQYF